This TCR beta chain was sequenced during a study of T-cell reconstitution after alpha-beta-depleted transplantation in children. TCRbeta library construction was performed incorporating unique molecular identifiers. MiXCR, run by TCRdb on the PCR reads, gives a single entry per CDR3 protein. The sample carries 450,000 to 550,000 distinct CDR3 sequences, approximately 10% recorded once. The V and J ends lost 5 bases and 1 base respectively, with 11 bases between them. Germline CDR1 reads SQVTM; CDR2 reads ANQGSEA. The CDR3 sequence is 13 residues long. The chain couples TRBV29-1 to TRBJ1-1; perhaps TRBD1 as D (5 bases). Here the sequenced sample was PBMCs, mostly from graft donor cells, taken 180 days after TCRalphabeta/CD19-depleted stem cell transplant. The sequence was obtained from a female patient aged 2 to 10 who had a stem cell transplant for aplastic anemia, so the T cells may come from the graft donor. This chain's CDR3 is CSVHPGANTEAFF. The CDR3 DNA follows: TGCAGCGTTCATCCCGGGGCGAACACTGAAGCTTTCTTT.